Sequencing of this T cell receptor beta chain was carried out in a study of T cell repertoires in cytomegalovirus infection. Across the study: Both a matching HLA type and CMV infection were indicated by public TCR beta signatures.

At least ten counts were recorded for this clonotype. A single record per CDR3 protein comes from TCRdb applying MiXCR to the reads. The sample holds 500,000 to 600,000 distinct CDR3 sequences, more than 15% seen once. The sequenced sample consisted of CD8+ T cells from PBMCs. The receptor comes from a human donor in good health (CMV status not recorded). Some clones in this sample may be carry-over from other donors' samples.

CDR3 sequence (DNA): TGTGCCAGCAAGCAGGGGGCACGGGGCAATCAGCCCCAGCATTTT. Its translation is CASKQGARGNQPQHF. The chain uses TRBV2 and TRBJ1-5; TRBD1 matches at 8 bases. Trimming removed 7 bases from V and 2 bases from J; junction bases left unmatched: 7. There are 15 residues in the CDR3. From germline, CDR1 is SNHLY and CDR2 FYNNEI.